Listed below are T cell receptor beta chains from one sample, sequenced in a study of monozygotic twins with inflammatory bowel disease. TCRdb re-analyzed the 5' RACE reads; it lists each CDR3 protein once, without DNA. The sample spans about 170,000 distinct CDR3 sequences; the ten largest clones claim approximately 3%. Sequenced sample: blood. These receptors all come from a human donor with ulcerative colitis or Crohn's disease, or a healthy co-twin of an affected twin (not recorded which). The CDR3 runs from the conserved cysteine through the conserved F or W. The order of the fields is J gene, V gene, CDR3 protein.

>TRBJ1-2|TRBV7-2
CASSFLGYGYTF
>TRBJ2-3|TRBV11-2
CASSPTSDTQYF
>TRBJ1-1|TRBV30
CAWSVALNTEAFF
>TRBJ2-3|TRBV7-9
CASSLASIAGADTQYF
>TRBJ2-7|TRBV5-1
CASSVTGGLGEQYF
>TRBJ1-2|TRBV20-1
CSARNRFDQHGYTF
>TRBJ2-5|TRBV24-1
CATSVPTGGWETQYF
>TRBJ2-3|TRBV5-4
CASSYSYTDTQYF
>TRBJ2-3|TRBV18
CASSPEVMTDTQYF
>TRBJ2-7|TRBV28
CASRSLAPSSYEQYF
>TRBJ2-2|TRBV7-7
CASSLWEGGGTGELFF
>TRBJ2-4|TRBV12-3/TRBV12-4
CASSFYGGPLDKNIQYF
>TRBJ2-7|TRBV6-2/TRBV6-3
CASTLTPGIYEQYF
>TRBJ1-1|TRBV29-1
CSVEKRANTEAFF
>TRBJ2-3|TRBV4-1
CASSQEASGRGSSTDTQYF
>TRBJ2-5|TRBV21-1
CASSKRCEREGQETQYF
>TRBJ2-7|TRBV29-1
CSASLTGPKIYEQYF
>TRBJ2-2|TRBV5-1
CASSPPMAGASGELFF
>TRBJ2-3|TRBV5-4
CASSSGLFPDTQYF
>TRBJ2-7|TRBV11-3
CASSFGPGHEQYF
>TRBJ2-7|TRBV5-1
CASSFGREGGEQYF
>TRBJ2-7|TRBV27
CASSLRGTSGSIYEQYF
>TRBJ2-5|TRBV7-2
CASSPGTSGPFQETQYF
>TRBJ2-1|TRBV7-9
CASSLRLGTGSNEQFF
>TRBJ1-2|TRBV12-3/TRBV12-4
CASSPDGTYGYTF
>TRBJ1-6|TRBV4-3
CASSQLTGAHSPLHF
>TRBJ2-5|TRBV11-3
CASSLDDGETQYF
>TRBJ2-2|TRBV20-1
CSARRTTGVGGGELFF
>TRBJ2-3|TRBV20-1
CSAPGLAGASTDTQYF
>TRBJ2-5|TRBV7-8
CASSLRRLKQETQYF
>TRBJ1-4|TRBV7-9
CASTAGQVEKLFF
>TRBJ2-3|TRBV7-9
CASSSGQGTDTQYF
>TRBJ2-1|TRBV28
CASSRDPRVEQFF